Listed below are T cell receptor beta chains from one sample, sequenced in a study of T-cell reconstitution after alpha-beta-depleted transplantation in children. TCRdb fed the PCR reads into MiXCR, producing one record per CDR3 protein. The sample has a few hundred thousand distinct CDR3 sequences, 20% to 30% seen once. This specimen consisted of PBMCs, mostly from graft donor cells, obtained 360 days after TCRalphabeta/CD19-depleted stem cell transplant. The receptors stem from a female patient under 10 years old who had a stem cell transplant for congenital amegakaryocytic thrombocytopenia, so the T cells may come from the graft donor. CDR3s include the opening cysteine and the closing phenylalanine or tryptophan. D genes are given only for firm matches. Clone size is given for some rows only: seen once, a few or many times, or a class if the clone is expanded.

size	V	D	J	CDR3	DNA
few	TRBV28	TRBD1	TRBJ2-1	CASSFLTGIYNEQFF	TGTGCCAGCAGTTTCCTGACAGGGATCTACAATGAGCAGTTCTTC
many	TRBV12-3/TRBV12-4	TRBD1	TRBJ2-1	CARLTGAYNEQFF	TGTGCCAGGCTCACAGGGGCCTACAATGAGCAGTTCTTC
few	TRBV28	-	TRBJ1-3	CASRRAAYTSGNTIYF	TGTGCCAGCAGAAGGGCCGCATATACCTCTGGAAACACCATATATTTT
-	TRBV20-1	TRBD2	TRBJ2-4	CSASPGGHNIQYF	TGCAGTGCTAGCCCGGGGGGTCATAACATTCAGTACTTC
many	TRBV12-3/TRBV12-4	-	TRBJ1-6	CASSLGRSPLHF	TGTGCCAGCAGTTTAGGTCGGTCACCCCTCCACTTT
-	TRBV10-3	-	TRBJ2-7	CAISLVQGPGREQYF	TGTGCCATCAGTTTGGTCCAGGGTCCGGGACGCGAGCAGTACTTC
few	TRBV27	-	TRBJ2-2	CASMFLTGMGELFF	TGTGCCAGCATGTTCCTGACGGGGATGGGGGAGCTGTTTTTT
few	TRBV4-3	-	TRBJ1-1	CASSQGVLMNTEAFF	TGCGCCAGCAGCCAAGGGGTCCTCATGAACACTGAAGCTTTCTTT
once	TRBV20-1	-	TRBJ2-7	CSARGVRVYEQYF	TGCAGTGCTAGAGGGGTGCGAGTCTACGAGCAGTACTTC
few	TRBV4-1	-	TRBJ1-3	CASSQVWHSSGNTIYF	TGCGCCAGCAGCCAAGTTTGGCACTCCTCTGGAAACACCATATATTTT
-	TRBV13	TRBD2	TRBJ2-7	CASSAQTSGRNEQYF	TGTGCCAGCAGCGCGCAGACTAGCGGGAGGAACGAGCAGTACTTC
few	TRBV5-1	-	TRBJ1-1	CASSLGTRADKGNTEAFF	TGCGCCAGCAGCTTGGGGACAAGGGCCGATAAGGGGAACACTGAAGCTTTCTTT
-	TRBV20-1	-	TRBJ2-5	CSASTLSGSQETQYF	TGCAGTGCTAGCACCCTTTCGGGGAGCCAAGAGACCCAGTACTTC
-	TRBV5-1	-	TRBJ1-3	CASSGGTAPTPRNF	TGCGCCAGCAGCGGCGGGACGGCACCTACCCCTCGGAATTTT
few	TRBV6-1	TRBD1	TRBJ1-2	CASSRGQTLYGYTF	TGTGCCAGCAGTAGGGGACAGACGCTCTATGGCTACACCTTC
few	TRBV7-9	-	TRBJ2-1	CASSFSGENEQFF	TGTGCCAGCAGCTTTAGTGGGGAGAATGAGCAGTTCTTC
few	TRBV11-2	-	TRBJ2-1	CASSQSGHSYNEQFF	TGTGCCAGCAGCCAATCGGGACATTCCTACAATGAGCAGTTCTTC
once	TRBV27	-	TRBJ2-3	CASSLGARRTDTQYF	TGTGCCAGCAGTTTAGGGGCCCGACGCACGGATACGCAGTATTTT
few	TRBV4-1	-	TRBJ1-2	CASSHVPGGRNYGYTF	TGCGCCAGCAGCCATGTCCCCGGGGGGCGGAACTATGGCTACACCTTC